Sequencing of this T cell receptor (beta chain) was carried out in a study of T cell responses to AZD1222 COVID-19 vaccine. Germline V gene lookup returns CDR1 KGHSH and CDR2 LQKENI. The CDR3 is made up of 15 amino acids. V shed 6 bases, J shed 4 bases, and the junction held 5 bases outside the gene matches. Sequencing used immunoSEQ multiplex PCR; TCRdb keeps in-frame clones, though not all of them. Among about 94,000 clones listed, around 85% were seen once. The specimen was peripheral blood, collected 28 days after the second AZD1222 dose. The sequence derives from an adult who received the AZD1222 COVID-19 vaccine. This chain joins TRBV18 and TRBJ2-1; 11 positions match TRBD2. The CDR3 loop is CASSPGTSGYNEQFF. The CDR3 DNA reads TGTGCCAGCTCGCCCGGGACTAGCGGTTACAATGAGCAGTTCTTC.